This T cell receptor beta chain appears in the sequencing data of a study of blood T cell repertoires in COVID-19. Study in general: Sites across the United States, Italy and Spain contributed samples from acute and convalescent COVID-19.

As processed by the authors: Amplifying reference gene primers gave estimates of nucleated cell counts. Generated by immunoSEQ multiplex PCR, the TCRdb table keeps only in-frame clones and is missing some. V and J calls and clone size come straight from that table; D and trimming were deduced from the DNA. The sample consists of around 94,000 clones, around 88% of them appearing once. Sequenced sample: peripheral blood. The TCR sequence derives from a man at least 80 years old with acute or convalescent COVID-19.

The CDR3 nucleotides read TGTGCCAGCAGCCTACAGGGATCTTATGGCGGCTACACCTTC. This translates into CASSLQGSYGGYTF. V is TRBV2 and J is TRBJ1-2, with D tentatively TRBD1 (6 bases). V lost 6 bases, J lost 8 bases, and 19 bases lay in between. CDR1 is SNHLY, CDR2 FYNNEI, per germline. The CDR3 runs to 14 residues.